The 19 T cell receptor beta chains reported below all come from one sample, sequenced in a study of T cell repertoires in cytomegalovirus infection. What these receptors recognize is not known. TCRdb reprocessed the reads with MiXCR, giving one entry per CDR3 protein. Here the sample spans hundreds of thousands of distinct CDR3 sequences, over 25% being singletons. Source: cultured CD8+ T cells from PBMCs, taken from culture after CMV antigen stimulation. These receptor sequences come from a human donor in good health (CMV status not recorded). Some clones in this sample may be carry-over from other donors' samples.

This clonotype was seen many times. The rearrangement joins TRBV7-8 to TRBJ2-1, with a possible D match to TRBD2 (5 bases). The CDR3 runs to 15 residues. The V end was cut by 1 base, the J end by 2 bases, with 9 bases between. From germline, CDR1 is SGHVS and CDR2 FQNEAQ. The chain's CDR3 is CASSLGGITYNEQFF. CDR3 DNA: TGTGCCAGCAGCTTAGGAGGGATCACCTACAATGAGCAGTTCTTC. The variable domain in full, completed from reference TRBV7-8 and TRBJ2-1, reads GAGVSQSPRYKVAKRGQDVALRCDPISGHVSLFWYQQALGQGPEFLTYFQNEAQLDKSGLPSDRFFAERPEGSVSTLKIQRTQQEDSAVYLCASSLGGITYNEQFFGPGTRLTVL.

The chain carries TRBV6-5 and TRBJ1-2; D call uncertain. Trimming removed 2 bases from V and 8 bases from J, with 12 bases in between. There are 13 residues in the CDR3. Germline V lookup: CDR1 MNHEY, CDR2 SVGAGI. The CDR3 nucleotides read TGTGCCAGCAGTTACCTCGAAGTGGAAGGCTACACCTTC. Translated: CASSYLEVEGYTF.

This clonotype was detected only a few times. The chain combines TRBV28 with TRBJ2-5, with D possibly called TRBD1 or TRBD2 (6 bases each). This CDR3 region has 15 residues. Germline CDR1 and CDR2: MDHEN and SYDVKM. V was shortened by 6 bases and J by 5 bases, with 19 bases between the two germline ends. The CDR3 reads CASSPEVGGAETQYF. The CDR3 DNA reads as TGTGCCAGCAGCCCCGAGGTGGGGGGCGCGGAGACCCAGTACTTC.

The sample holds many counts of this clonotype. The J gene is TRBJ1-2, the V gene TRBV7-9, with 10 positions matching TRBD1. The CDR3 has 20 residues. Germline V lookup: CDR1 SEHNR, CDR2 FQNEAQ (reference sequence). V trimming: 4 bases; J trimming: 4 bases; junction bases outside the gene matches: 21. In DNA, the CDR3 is TGTGCCAGCAGCTCCCTCAGTTTACTCAGTTCGACAGGGGGCGGCTATGGCTACACCTTC. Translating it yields CASSSLSLLSSTGGGYGYTF.

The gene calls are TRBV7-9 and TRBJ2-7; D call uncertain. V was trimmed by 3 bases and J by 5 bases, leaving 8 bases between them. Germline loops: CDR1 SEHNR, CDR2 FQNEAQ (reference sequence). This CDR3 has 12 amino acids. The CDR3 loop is CASSFKAHEQYV. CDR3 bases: TGTGCCAGCAGCTTTAAGGCCCACGAGCAGTACGTC.

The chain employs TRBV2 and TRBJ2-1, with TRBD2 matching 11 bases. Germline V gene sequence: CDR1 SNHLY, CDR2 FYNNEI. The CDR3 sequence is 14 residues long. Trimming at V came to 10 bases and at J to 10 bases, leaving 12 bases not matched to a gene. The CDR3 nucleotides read TGTGCCACGAGGGGTAGCGGGGGGGTTAAAGAGCAGTTCTTC. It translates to CATRGSGGVKEQFF.

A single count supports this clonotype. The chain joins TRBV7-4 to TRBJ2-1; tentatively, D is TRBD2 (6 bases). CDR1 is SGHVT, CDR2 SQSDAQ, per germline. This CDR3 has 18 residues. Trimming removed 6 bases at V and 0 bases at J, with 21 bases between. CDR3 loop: CASSYPPVGGDSYNEQFF. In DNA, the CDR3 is TGTGCCAGCAGTTATCCACCGGTGGGGGGAGACTCCTACAATGAGCAGTTCTTC.

CDR3 nucleotides: TGTGCCAGCAACCCGGAGGAGAGGGAGACTAGCGGGGGGCCGGGGCAAGAGACCCAGTACTTC. The encoded protein is CASNPEERETSGGPGQETQYF. This chain links TRBV12-3 or TRBV12-4 with TRBJ2-5; 13 nucleotides align to TRBD2. The trim removed 7 bases at V and 2 bases at J, leaving 22 bases unmatched. This CDR3 spans 21 amino acids.

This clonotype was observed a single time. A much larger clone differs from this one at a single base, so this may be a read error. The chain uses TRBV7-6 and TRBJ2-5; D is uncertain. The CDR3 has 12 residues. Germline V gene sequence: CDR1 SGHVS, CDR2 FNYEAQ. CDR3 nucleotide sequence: TGTGTCAGCAGCTCAATTACAGTGGCCCAGTACTTC. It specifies CVSSSITVAQYF.

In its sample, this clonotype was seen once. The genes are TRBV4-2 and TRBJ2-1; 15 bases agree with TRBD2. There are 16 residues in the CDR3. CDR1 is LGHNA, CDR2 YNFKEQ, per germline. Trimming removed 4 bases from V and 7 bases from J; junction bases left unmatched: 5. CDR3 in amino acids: CASSREGLAGGNEQFF. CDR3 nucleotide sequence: TGTGCCAGCAGCCGCGAAGGACTAGCGGGGGGGAATGAGCAGTTCTTC.

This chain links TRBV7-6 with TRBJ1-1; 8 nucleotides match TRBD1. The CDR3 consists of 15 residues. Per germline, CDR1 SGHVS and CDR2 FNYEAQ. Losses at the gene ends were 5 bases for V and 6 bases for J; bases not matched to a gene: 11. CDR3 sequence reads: CASSKPGGLGAEAFF. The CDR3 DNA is TGTGCCAGCAGCAAGCCAGGGGGCTTAGGTGCTGAAGCTTTCTTT.

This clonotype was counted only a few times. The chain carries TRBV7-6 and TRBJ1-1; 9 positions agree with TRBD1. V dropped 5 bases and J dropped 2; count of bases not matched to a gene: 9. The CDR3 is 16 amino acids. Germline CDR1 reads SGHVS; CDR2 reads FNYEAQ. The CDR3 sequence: CASSPSRDRVNTEAFF. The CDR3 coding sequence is TGTGCCAGCAGCCCGTCCCGGGACAGGGTTAACACTGAAGCTTTCTTT. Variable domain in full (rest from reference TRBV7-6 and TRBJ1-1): GAGVSQSPRYKVTKRGQDVALRCDPISGHVSLYWYRQALGQGPEFLTYFNYEAQQDKSGLPNDRFSAERPEGSISTLTIQRTEQRDSAMYRCASSPSRDRVNTEAFFGQGTRLTVV.

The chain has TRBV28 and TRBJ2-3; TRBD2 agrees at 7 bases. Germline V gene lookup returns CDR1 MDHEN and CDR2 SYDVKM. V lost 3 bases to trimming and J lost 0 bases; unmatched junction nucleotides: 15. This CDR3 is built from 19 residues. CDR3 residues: CASSFWGRAPIASTDTQYF. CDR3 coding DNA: TGTGCCAGCAGTTTTTGGGGGAGGGCCCCTATCGCTAGCACAGATACGCAGTATTTT.

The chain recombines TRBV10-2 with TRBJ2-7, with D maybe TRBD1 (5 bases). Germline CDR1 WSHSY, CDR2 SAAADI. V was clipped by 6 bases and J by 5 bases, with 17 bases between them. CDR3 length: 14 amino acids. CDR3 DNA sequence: TGCGCCAGCAGAGGGGTTGGTGAGTTTGACGAGCAGTACGTC. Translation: CASRGVGEFDEQYV.

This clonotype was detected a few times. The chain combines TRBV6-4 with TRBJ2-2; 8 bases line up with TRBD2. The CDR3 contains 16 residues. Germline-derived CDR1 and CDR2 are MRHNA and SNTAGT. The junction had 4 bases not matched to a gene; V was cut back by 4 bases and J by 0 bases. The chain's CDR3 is CASSVRLAPNTGELFF. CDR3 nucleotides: TGTGCCAGCAGTGTCCGACTAGCGCCGAACACCGGGGAGCTGTTTTTT.

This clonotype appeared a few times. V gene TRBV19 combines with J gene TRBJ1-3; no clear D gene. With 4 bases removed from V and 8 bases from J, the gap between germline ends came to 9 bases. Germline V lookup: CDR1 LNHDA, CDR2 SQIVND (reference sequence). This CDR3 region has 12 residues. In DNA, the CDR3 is TGTGCCAGTAGTACCATCGGGGACACCATATATTTT. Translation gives CASSTIGDTIYF.

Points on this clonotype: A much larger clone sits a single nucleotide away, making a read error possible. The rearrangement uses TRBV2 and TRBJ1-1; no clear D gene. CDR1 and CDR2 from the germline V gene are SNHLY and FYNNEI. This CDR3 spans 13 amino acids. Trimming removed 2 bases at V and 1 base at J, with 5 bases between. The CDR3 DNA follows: TGTGCCAGCAGTGAATCCCAGAACACTGAAGCTTTCTTT. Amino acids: CASSESQNTEAFF.

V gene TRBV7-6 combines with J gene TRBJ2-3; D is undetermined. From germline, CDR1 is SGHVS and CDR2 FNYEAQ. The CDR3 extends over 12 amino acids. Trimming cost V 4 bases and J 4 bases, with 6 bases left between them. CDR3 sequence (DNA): TGTGCCAGCAGCTCCCACCCAGATACGCAGTATTTT. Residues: CASSSHPDTQYF.

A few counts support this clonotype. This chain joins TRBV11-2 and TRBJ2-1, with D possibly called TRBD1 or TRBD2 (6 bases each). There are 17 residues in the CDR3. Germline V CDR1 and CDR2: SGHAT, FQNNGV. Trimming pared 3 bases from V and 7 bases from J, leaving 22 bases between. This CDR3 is CASSFIAQSTGRNEQFF. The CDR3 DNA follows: TGTGCCAGCAGCTTCATAGCCCAGTCTACAGGGAGGAATGAGCAGTTCTTC. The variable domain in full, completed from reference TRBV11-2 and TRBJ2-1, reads EAGVAQSPRYKIIEKRQSVAFWCNPISGHATLYWYQQILGQGPKLLIQFQNNGVVDDSQLPKDRFSAERLKGVDSTLKIQPAKLEDSAVYLCASSFIAQSTGRNEQFFGPGTRLTVL.